This TCR beta chain was found in a study of technical replicates of blood from a few donors. Germline lookup yields CDR1 SGHNT and CDR2 YENEEA. This CDR3 comprises 14 residues. The V and J ends lost 4 bases and 5 bases respectively, with 14 bases between them. The repertoire was sequenced with immunoSEQ multiplex PCR; TCRdb's copy has only in-frame clones and lacks some. The sample lists about 83,000 clones, more than 90% seen once, with over 0.2% in the top ten. This TCR was sampled from a human donor in good health. This chain connects TRBV11-3 to TRBJ2-5, with D perhaps matching TRBD2 (6 bases). The material sequenced was T cells isolated from PBMCs. The CDR3 loop reads CASSSLAGWETQYF. CDR3 coding DNA: TGTGCCAGCAGCTCCCTCGCGGGGTGGGAGACCCAGTACTTC.